A single sample is the source of the 7 T cell receptor beta chains below, sequenced in a study of blood T cell repertoires in COVID-19. The protocol was immunoSEQ multiplex PCR, while the TCRdb copy is restricted to in-frame clones and leaves out a portion. The profile shows more than 200,000 clones, roughly 80% of them singletons. The sequenced material came from peripheral blood. Every receptor here comes from a woman aged 80 or older with COVID-19, enrolled during active disease.

This chain links TRBV29-1 with TRBJ2-5; 8 bases fit TRBD1. The V and J ends lost 3 bases and 9 bases, in that order; junction bases with no gene match: 6. The CDR3 loop spans 12 amino acids. Germline V gives CDR1 SQVTM, CDR2 ANQGSEA. The CDR3 DNA follows: TGCAGCGTTGACTTGGACAGGGTGGCCCAGTACTTC. This sequence encodes CSVDLDRVAQYF.

The CDR3 DNA follows: TGTGCCAGCTCACTAGAACAGGTGCCTTATGGCTACACCTTC. Residues: CASSLEQVPYGYTF. V gene TRBV18 combines with J gene TRBJ1-2; D may be TRBD1 (5 bases). Per germline, CDR1 KGHSH and CDR2 LQKENI. There are 14 residues in the CDR3. Trimming removed 4 bases at V and 5 bases at J, with 14 bases between.

The rearrangement uses TRBV28 and TRBJ1-5; D gene unclear. Germline lookup yields CDR1 MDHEN and CDR2 SYDVKM. V was trimmed by 4 bases and J by 1 base, leaving 11 bases between them. CDR3 size: 15 residues. CDR3 coding DNA: TGTGCCAGCAGTTCCCCAACGGGAAGCAATCAGCCCCAGCATTTT. It codes for CASSSPTGSNQPQHF.

The CDR3 loop is CASSHRGTGGLETQYF. The CDR3 nucleotides are TGTGCCAGCAGCCACCGAGGGACAGGGGGACTTGAGACCCAGTACTTC. The V and J genes are TRBV3-1 (or the pseudogene TRBV3-2) and TRBJ2-5; 11 nucleotides line up with TRBD1. This CDR3 has 16 amino acids. V lost 3 bases and J lost 5; bases outside the gene matches: 8. Germline CDR1 is LGHDT and CDR2 is YNNKEL (reference sequence).

In nucleotides, the CDR3 is TGTGCCAGCAGCGCCACACAGGGGGCAGATGGCTACACCTTC. Residues: CASSATQGADGYTF. The V call is TRBV5-4, the J call TRBJ1-2; 9 bases agree with TRBD1. The CDR3 is made up of 14 amino acids. CDR1 SGHNT and CDR2 YYREEE come from the germline V gene (reference sequence). Trimming took 4 bases from V and 6 from J; bases not matched to a gene: 7. The variable domain in full, completed from reference TRBV5-4 and TRBJ1-2, reads ETGVTQSPTHLIKTRGQQVTLRCSSQSGHNTVSWYQQALGQGPQFIFQYYREEENGRGNFPPRFSGLQFPNYSSELNVNALELDDSALYLCASSATQGADGYTFGSGTRLTVV.

This chain links TRBV19 with TRBJ1-1; no clear D gene. Trimming took 7 bases from V and 5 from J, leaving 11 bases between them. CDR1 is LNHDA and CDR2 is SQIVND in the germline V gene (reference sequence). This CDR3 has 12 residues. The CDR3 loop is CASKPPGTEAFF. DNA for the CDR3: TGTGCCAGTAAGCCTCCGGGGACTGAAGCTTTCTTT.

The chain has TRBV5-1 and TRBJ2-4; D gene ambiguous. The ends were cut back, 4 bases at V and 0 bases at J, with 8 bases in the middle. This CDR3 comprises 14 residues. Germline V gives CDR1 SGHRS, CDR2 YFSETQ. CDR3 nucleotides: TGCGCCAGCAGCCCAGGTTTAGCCAAAAACATTCAGTACTTC. Translated, it gives CASSPGLAKNIQYF.